The rows below give T cell receptor beta chains drawn from one sample of a study of T and B cells in COVID-19 patients. TCRdb independently ran MiXCR on the multiplex PCR reads; one entry per CDR3 protein. Among roughly 3,800 distinct CDR3 sequences listed, roughly a quarter were seen once. Material for sequencing was blood. These receptors were taken from a human donor with active COVID-19. The donor label of this sample is uncertain. CDR3s include the opening cysteine and the closing phenylalanine or tryptophan. A D gene is named only where the DNA matches it firmly.

d_gene	v_gene	CDR3aa
NA	TRBV27	CASSPRSTAYNEQFF
TRBD1	TRBV12-3/TRBV12-4	CASSFGRGAKLFF
NA	TRBV9	CASSGGLGGQSDTQYF
NA	TRBV12-3/TRBV12-4	CASSEGGREQPQHF
NA	TRBV7-9	CASSLGDQTDTQYF
NA	TRBV27	CASSLRENTEAFF
NA	TRBV18	CASSPDPGESTEAFF
NA	TRBV6-1	CASSEAPGNTQYF
NA	TRBV12-3/TRBV12-4	CASRPDRGYEQYF
TRBD1	TRBV6-5	CASSPWDRASYEQYF
TRBD1	TRBV11-3	CASSDRVGDTEAFF
NA	TRBV5-4	CASSLTPATEAFF
TRBD1	TRBV19	CASSISGTANTGELFF
NA	TRBV11-2	CASSAGPTLNNSPLHF
NA	TRBV12-3/TRBV12-4	CASSLQVTYGYTF
NA	TRBV20-1	CSARGQRGSEETQYF
TRBD2	TRBV12-3/TRBV12-4	CASTQRVTSGLAGADSYEQYF
TRBD1	TRBV12-3/TRBV12-4	CASRGQVNTEAFF
NA	TRBV27	CASRGGGRGNTGELFF
TRBD1	TRBV18	CASSLIGQGSNTEAFF
NA	TRBV20-1	CSARVGGAGTNEKLFF
NA	TRBV6-2/TRBV6-3	CASSYYDHRSGNTIYF
TRBD2	TRBV10-3	CAISESGETYNEQFF
NA	TRBV29-1	CSVEGGGGNEQFF
TRBD2	TRBV19	CASSPGLAAGANVLTF
NA	TRBV18	CASSLGDGSPLHF
NA	TRBV29-1	CSVRGADEQYF
NA	TRBV6-1	CASSVYRITEAFF
NA	TRBV6-5	CASYEGNQPQHF
TRBD1	TRBV28	CASWEGQKYSPLHF
TRBD1	TRBV11-1	CASSPTGTGVLNSRNTIYF
NA	TRBV18	CASSPRWTQETQYF
NA	TRBV7-4	CASSLAGSQETQYF
NA	TRBV29-1	CSVATGSYEQYF
TRBD1	TRBV18	CASSRRPGQGFSTDTQYF
NA	TRBV27	CASSLSVGDPETQYF
NA	TRBV10-2	CASSESGRGYGYTF
NA	TRBV5-6	CASSIGGPLAKNIQYF
TRBD1	TRBV6-5	CASRTGQNYGYTF
TRBD1	TRBV19	CASSMGDSHYEQYF
NA	TRBV6-5	CATRWENGNTIYF
TRBD1	TRBV10-1	CASSLGGTGEDEQYF
TRBD2	TRBV27	CASGTSGGLTSQYF
NA	TRBV11-2	CASSPMEGFTDTQYF
NA	TRBV20-1	CSARDTRSGANVLTF
NA	TRBV5-6	CASSLAVSGNTIYF
NA	TRBV21-1	CASSKRRGRNYEQYF
TRBD2	TRBV11-2	CASSINRAAGVFNEQFF
TRBD1	TRBV6-1	CASSEGTGGKNEQFF
NA	TRBV19	CASSGTQGNNEQFF
NA	TRBV20-1	CSARDRGNTEAFF
NA	TRBV20-1	CSASSPRAGQETQYF
TRBD2	TRBV29-1	CSARVAGGLYEQYF
TRBD1	TRBV19	CASSMRTGGLGTEAFF
NA	TRBV18	CASSPRRFANTGELFF